The sequence of this T cell receptor (beta chain) was determined in a study of cytomegalovirus exposure and HLA in healthy donors (TCRdb year 2017). Study-level background: In an earlier analysis of 587 of the donors, roughly 300 Gb of sequence data and 100 million or so unique TCR beta sequences from some 170 million T cells were reported. In a later genetic analysis, genome-wide SNP genotypes for 398 of the 666 donors were used, and that subset was treated as a discovery cohort. The number of donors typed differed by locus, with 629-630 for A, B, C, DRB1 and DQB1, 522 for DQA1, approximately 570 for DPA1, and about 450 for DPB1. About five DR-DQ haplotypes were treated as single units for association and clustering because of strong linkage in the cohort. HLA typing included class I and class II loci at four-digit resolution. The study was designed to test whether signatures of past pathogen exposure could be identified by cataloging public T cell receptors. Alongside the repertoire data, information on donor age, sex, ethnicity and CMV serostatus was compiled. Of the 350 to 450 genotyped donors, over 80% were placed in the genetic ancestry cluster associated with self-reported Caucasian donors. Using immunosequencing, the study profiled T cell repertoires from fewer than 850 subjects and related those repertoires to cytomegalovirus serostatus. Along with the roughly 710-subject first cohort, a separate validation cohort of around 120 different subjects was used. Rather than using new phenotypic data, the later analysis identified candidate immune exposures from TCR beta sequences and from how often those sequences occurred across donors. The study combined high-throughput TCR immunosequencing, statistical association of individual TCRs with disease status, and machine learning to predict cytomegalovirus infection status. Among 398 genotyped donors of the cohort, an average of around 240,000 unique TCR beta nucleotide sequences was sequenced per donor, of which 15% to 20% were non-productive. Approximately 310 gigabases of sequencing data and around 87 million unique TCR sequences were included in an early release covering roughly 600 HLA-typed donors. Every discovery cohort repertoire had been produced on one sequencing platform. In an earlier analysis of around 540 of the donors, high-throughput TCR beta sequencing was used to judge whether each TCR beta V gene segment behaved as functional or pseudogenic. A later analysis re-analyzed previously published TCR beta repertoires from 650 to 800 donors and added high-resolution HLA genotyping to study TCR occurrence patterns.

Overall study results and their limits: A further reported finding was that TCR beta sequences accurately predicted the HLA-A and HLA-B alleles for most subjects in the first cohort. A total of 150 to 200 TCR beta chains were listed by the study as associated with cytomegalovirus. In a later analysis, TCR association rates were found to vary across HLA loci, with the most associated TCRs seen for DRB1 alleles and the fewest for HLA-C alleles. In a later analysis, most CMV-associated TCR beta chains were found to appear HLA-restricted, with HLA associations seemingly driven largely by CMV exposure. Assigning TCR associations to individual alleles was difficult when HLA alleles, especially DR and DQ, strongly co-occurred. The authors suggested that the approach could potentially be generalized to other disease states and immunological phenotypes. Several of the top co-occurrence clusters appeared to be linked to parvovirus B19, influenza, CMV and Epstein-Barr virus, according to a later analysis. Correlated functional status among segregating V segments might be attributable to linkage disequilibrium, but an unknown experimental factor could not be ruled out. Some IMGT-functional V segments, including TRBV6-2 and TRBV6-3, could not be told apart with the 87-base-pair reads, so those segments were excluded. In a later genetic analysis, fewer N-insertions in productive TCRs were reported among donors in an Asian-associated ancestry cluster than the roughly 700-donor mean. Because HLA typing was missing for some donors at each locus, association tests included only the typed subset. The classifier was reported to diagnose cytomegalovirus status with high specificity and sensitivity in both the original and validation cohorts. Most TCR sequences were observed very rarely across donors, whereas some public TCRs were present in many individuals. A later genetic analysis associated a missense DCLRE1C variant with V-gene and J-gene trimming of TCR beta chains, and an independent cohort replicated the association. The cohort was sequenced for TCR beta chains only, and without alpha or paired-chain data the features that could be detected were limited. The only immune exposure information available for the cohort was CMV serostatus. The earlier analysis of about 600 of the donors excluded some 15 rarely observed V segments, including chromosome 9 orphons, because counts were too low. Presence/absence analyses assumed roughly uniform sequencing depth across donors, an assumption that may not hold. A few of the identified cytomegalovirus-associated TCR beta chains were confirmed in vitro to be specific for cytomegalovirus antigens. Compared with equally common non-associated chains, HLA-associated TCR beta chains in a later analysis were more clonally expanded and had lower generation probabilities. At a false discovery rate of 0.05, a later analysis linked some 17,000 TCR beta sequences to specific HLA alleles. A cluster of highly shared sequence variants was judged likely to be a technical artifact of the sequencing pipeline. In an earlier analysis of some 500 of the donors, most TCR beta V segments were observed in productive rearrangements about 90% or about 30% of the time, broadly matching IMGT annotations.

The cohort was made up of 666 healthy bone marrow donors. At the time of sampling, every cohort member was nominally healthy, though immune exposures that went unrecorded were likely present. The donor tested CMV seronegative and was one of the 352 seronegative cohort members. A peripheral blood sample was provided by each donor, and peripheral blood mononuclear cells were used for TCR beta sequencing. Genomic DNA extraction from the blood cell samples was performed with the Qiagen DNeasy Blood Extraction Kit. The germline V gene supplies CDR1 MDHEN and CDR2 SYDVKM. Counted from cysteine to phenylalanine, this CDR3 has 14 amino acids. The retained sequence is limited to the CDR3, 42 bases, with the frame set at the first base. Compared with germline, V lacks 4 bases and J lacks 4 bases; bases without a gene match: 7. Library method: the immunoSEQ multiplex PCR assay. For the multiplex PCR, a mixture combining 60 forward primers for TCR Vbeta segments and 13 reverse primers for TCR Jbeta segments was used. The CDR3 region of rearranged TCR beta genes was amplified from genomic DNA by a multiplex PCR assay. The amplified TCR beta libraries were sequenced on the Illumina HiSeq System as 87-base-pair reads. From the authors' description of their analysis: A later analysis tallied approximately 87 million unique TCR beta chains across the 700 or so repertoires, and around 10 million of those chains were shared by two or more donors. Raw reads were error-corrected and collapsed into unique sequences with a nearest-neighbor algorithm that merged closely related sequences to remove PCR and sequencing errors. CDR3 sequences were aligned to IMGT reference sequences to assign V, D and J gene segments. Each retained sequence needed at least a six-nucleotide match to both a V gene segment and a J gene segment. A rearrangement counted as productive if the CDR3 had no stop codons and remained in frame with V and J, and every other rearrangement counted as non-productive. CDR3 was defined by IMGT convention, running from the second conserved V-encoded cysteine to the conserved J-encoded phenylalanine. The earlier analysis of about 610 of the donors excluded sequences that lacked an unambiguous match to a single V gene segment. In an earlier analysis of some 590 of the donors, V segments were called functional above 56.7% productive rearrangements and were called segregating when the between-donor standard deviation exceeded 5%. A statistical classification framework was built for diagnosing cytomegalovirus status from the catalog of TCR beta chain sequences. A later analysis assigned V and J genes by comparing TCR nucleotide sequences with IMGT/GENE-DB human TR gene sequences. The TCRdist pipeline was used in a later analysis to assign CDR3 sequences and most-parsimonious VDJ recombination scenarios. In a later analysis, each TCR beta chain was defined by its CDR3 amino acid sequence together with its V-gene family, and reads lacking a unique V-gene family were excluded. In a later analysis, 550 to 650 highly shared, low-generation-probability nucleotide sequences were removed to address suspected cross-contamination and a sequencing artifact. In a later analysis, a clonal expansion index was calculated for each public chain from normalized within-repertoire ranks of inferred template counts. Generation probabilities in a later analysis came from a VDJ recombination model fitted to out-of-frame rearrangements, and those results were checked against IGoR. A later analysis scored TCR-TCR, TCR-HLA and TCR-CMV co-occurrence with hypergeometric tests, applying a repertoire-size bias correction to TCR pairs. False discovery rates were estimated in a later analysis by permuting HLA or CMV assignments 20 times. A later analysis grouped co-occurring TCRs with DBSCAN, adding TCRdist sequence similarity when clustering within HLA-allele-positive subsets. Repertoires with fewer than 30,000 or more than 120,000 public chains were left out of co-occurrence clustering, as were four to six repertoires with anomalous nucleotide sharing. Drawn from immuneACCESS, this table holds only the in-frame rearrangements with V and J called that TCRdb kept. Clones are partly lost; checked studies trace under half to an unresolved V gene and leave the rest unexplained. The V and J calls and clone size come from that table; D and trimming were worked out from the DNA. The sample includes under 150,000 clones, with more than 60% observed a single time. The ten largest clonotypes hold approximately 3.6% of the sample.

Worth noting for this clone: It has no known antigen specificity. Base qualities are not recorded, but no much larger clone differs from it by a single base.

Material for sequencing was PBMCs. The chain is encoded by TRBV28 joined to TRBJ2-7, with 7 central nucleotides matching TRBD2. This TCR came from a man aged 30-40 years in good health and CMV-seronegative. Read as DNA, the sequence is TGTGCCAGCAGTTCCAGGAGGGAGGGGTACGAGCAGTACTTC. It codes for CASSSRREGYEQYF.